The 18 T cell receptor beta chains in this list originate from one sample, sequenced in a study of tissue T cells after allogeneic stem cell transplantation. Assay: immunoSEQ multiplex PCR; the TCRdb copy retains only in-frame clones and omits some. In the table there are 20,000 to 25,000 clones, around 77% of which are singletons. The sample comprised spleen. The receptors originated from a female BALB/c mouse in good health. The strain's MHC: H2-d.

With regard to this clone: Germline and genes: mouse. The missing CDR3 end, 1 residue past where the read stops, is filled in from the germline J gene. The rearrangement uses TRBV17 and TRBJ1-2; TRBD1 is a possible D gene (6 bases). The CDR3 runs 13 residues. V gave up 3 bases and J gave up 4 bases, with 9 bases separating them. Germline V gives CDR1 MNHDT, CDR2 YYDKIL. CDR3 protein: CASSRRGTSDYTF. The sequenced CDR3 bases are TGTGCTAGCAGTAGGAGGGGGACCTCCGACTACACC.

Details on this clone: The listed genes are named as in mouse. Read coverage stops 1 residue before the CDR3 terminus; the germline J gene supplies the remainder. The chain joins TRBV31 to TRBJ2-3; D gene ambiguous. The length of the CDR3 is 14 residues. Trimming shortened V by 0 bases and J by 1 base, and 8 bases separated the two germline ends. Germline CDR1 GKSSPN, CDR2 SITVG. The CDR3 sequence is CAWSLAGGAETLYF. CDR3 DNA (partial): TGTGCCTGGAGTCTAGCTGGTGGTGCAGAAACGCTGTAT.

Comment on this clone: Genes here carry mouse names. The missing CDR3 end, 1 residue past where the read stops, is filled in from the germline J gene. The gene calls are TRBV31 and TRBJ1-5; TRBD1 matches 7 bases. CDR1 is GKSSPN and CDR2 is SITVG in the germline V gene. The CDR3 length is 16 residues. With V trimmed by 1 base and J by 3 bases, 9 bases remained unmatched. CDR3 bases read: TGTGCCTGGAGTCACAGACAGGGACCGGGCAACCAGGCTCCGCTT. Translation: CAWSHRQGPGNQAPL. The full CDR3 reads CAWSHRQGPGNQAPLF.

Note on this clone: These gene names are mouse names. The read ends 1 residue shy of where the CDR3 ends; the end is completed using the germline J gene. J is TRBJ2-4 and V is TRBV16, with D perhaps matching TRBD1 or TRBD2 (5 bases each). This CDR3 has 14 amino acids. The V gene lost 0 bases and the J gene lost 5 bases, with 9 bases spanning the gap. Germline V gene sequence: CDR1 SGHSA, CDR2 FRNQAP. The CDR3 spells CASSLEGELNTLYF. CDR3 bases read: TGTGCAAGCAGCTTAGAGGGGGAGCTAAACACCTTGTAC.

Regarding this clone: The germline and genes are mouse ones. From the germline J gene comes the end of the CDR3, since the read stops 1 residue before it. This rearrangement joins TRBV13-2 to TRBJ2-2, with D perhaps matching TRBD1 (5 bases). CDR3 length: 16 residues. V shed 0 bases and J shed 5 bases, with 14 bases lying between them. Germline loops: CDR1 NNHNN, CDR2 SYGAGS (reference sequence). CDR3 DNA, as far as it was read: TGTGCCAGCGGTGATGCAACCAGGGATGGGACCGGGCAGCTCTAC. This sequence encodes CASGDATRDGTGQLY. The full CDR3 protein is CASGDATRDGTGQLYF.

With regard to this clone: Gene names and germline match the mouse. The CDR3 end lies 1 residue beyond the end of the read and is filled in from the germline J gene. The V gene is TRBV20, the J gene TRBJ1-4; possible D gene TRBD1, 6 bases. The CDR3 runs 13 residues. V lost 2 bases, J lost 2 bases, and 6 bases lay in between. The germline V gene encodes CDR1 GFQATS and CDR2 STVNSAI. Partial CDR3 DNA: TGTGGTGCTAGGACAGGGTCCAACGAAAGATTATTT. Translated, it gives CGARTGSNERLF. The full CDR3 sequence reads CGARTGSNERLFF.

Note on this clone: Gene names and germline match the mouse. The CDR3: CAWSLASKSETLYF. The CDR3 DNA, read in part, is TGTGCCTGGAGTCTAGCCTCTAAATCAGAAACGCTGTAT. The rearrangement uses TRBV31 and TRBJ2-3; no clear D. The CDR3 end lies 1 residue beyond the end of the read and is filled in from the germline J gene. Germline assignment: CDR1 GKSSPN and CDR2 SITVG. The CDR3 sequence is 14 residues long. Between the trimmed V and J ends, which lost 0 bases and 4 bases, there was a span of 11 bases.

There are a few counts of this clone. Germline and genes here are mouse. The DNA ends 1 residue before the CDR3 does, and the rest of the CDR3 is filled in from the germline J gene. This chain links TRBV20 with TRBJ2-1, with a tentative D call TRBD1 (5 bases). Per germline, CDR1 GFQATS and CDR2 STVNSAI. This CDR3 spans 11 amino acids. The V end was cut by 4 bases, the J end by 4 bases, with 5 bases between. CDR3 bases read: TGTGGTGCTACAGGGTATGCTGAGCAGTTC. Encoded protein: CGATGYAEQF. The whole CDR3 region reads CGATGYAEQFF.

This clone was detected a few times. Gene names are the mouse ones. The read ends 1 residue shy of where the CDR3 ends; the end is completed using the germline J gene. This sample includes further DNA sequences coding for the same CDR3. V usage is TRBV31 and J usage is TRBJ1-5; D remains ambiguous. This CDR3 is built from 12 residues. Trimming took off 3 bases at V and 4 bases at J, with 7 bases between the two ends. The germline gives CDR1 GKSSPN, CDR2 SITVG. This chain's CDR3 is CAWRGGNQAPLF. CDR3 bases read: TGTGCCTGGAGGGGTGGAAACCAGGCTCCGCTT.

This clone has just a few counts. Gene names follow the mouse nomenclature. The read finishes 1 residue shy of the CDR3 end, and the germline J gene is used to complete it. The chain is built from TRBV4 and TRBJ2-7; TRBD2 agrees at 14 bases. With V trimmed by 5 bases and J by 6 bases, 3 bases remained unmatched. The CDR3 covers 14 residues. CDR1 and CDR2 (germline): LGHDT, YNNKQL (reference sequence). CDR3 loop: CASSHGTGGAEQYF. The DNA read from the CDR3 is TGTGCCAGCAGCCACGGGACTGGGGGGGCTGAACAGTAC.

A remark on this clone: Each gene name is a mouse one. The missing CDR3 end, 1 residue past where the read stops, is filled in from the germline J gene. The V and J genes are TRBV5 and TRBJ2-5; the match to TRBD2 covers 8 bases. The V and J ends lost 5 bases and 1 base, in that order; junction bases with no gene match: 2. This CDR3 contains 14 residues. The V gene's germline CDR1 is LGHNA and CDR2 YNLKQL (reference sequence). CDR3 amino acids: CASSAWGDQDTQYF. CDR3 DNA (partial): TGTGCCAGCAGCGCCTGGGGGGACCAAGACACCCAGTAC.

Note on this clone: Gene names denote mouse genes. Read coverage stops 1 residue before the CDR3 terminus; the germline J gene supplies the remainder. V and J are TRBV24 and TRBJ2-4, with 8 bases fitting TRBD2. V lost 0 bases, J lost 0 bases, and 8 bases stayed unmatched. Looked up from germline, CDR1 is KGHTA and CDR2 is FRNEEI. This CDR3 is built from 18 residues. CDR3 bases read: TGTGCCAGCAGTCTGTATAAGTCTCTGGGGGGAAGTCAAAACACCTTGTAC. Amino acid sequence: CASSLYKSLGGSQNTLY. The entire CDR3 sequence reads CASSLYKSLGGSQNTLYF.

With regard to this clone: Mouse names are used for the genes. The read halts 1 residue ahead of the CDR3 end, with the missing end drawn from the germline J gene. V and J are TRBV5 and TRBJ2-2; D unclear. The CDR3 sequence is 13 residues long. Germline assignment: CDR1 LGHNA and CDR2 YNLKQL (reference sequence). With 4 bases removed from V and 1 base from J, the gap between germline ends came to 4 bases. Incomplete CDR3 DNA: TGTGCCAGCAGCCCGGGAAACACCGGGCAGCTCTAC. Its protein is CASSPGNTGQLY. The full CDR3 protein is CASSPGNTGQLYF.

Turning to this clone: Gene names refer to mouse genes. The sequence runs out 1 residue before the end of the CDR3; the remainder is reconstructed from the germline J gene. V is TRBV20 and J is TRBJ1-5, with D possibly matching TRBD1 (6 bases). V lost 3 bases to trimming and J lost 3 bases, with 12 bases between them. The CDR3 is 14 residues long. The germline gives CDR1 GFQATS, CDR2 STVNSAI. The DNA read from the CDR3 is TGTGGTGCTAGAGCGGACAGATTCAACCAGGCTCCGCTT. It codes for CGARADRFNQAPL. The entire CDR3 protein is CGARADRFNQAPLF.

On this clone: Genes here carry mouse names. The sequenced fragment ends 1 residue before the CDR3 boundary, so the rest is inferred from the germline J gene. The chain is built from TRBV31 and TRBJ2-4; TRBD2 agrees at 14 bases. V lost 1 base to trimming and J lost 0 bases; unmatched junction nucleotides: 12. The CDR3 length is 20 residues. Germline assignment: CDR1 GKSSPN and CDR2 SITVG. CDR3 DNA, as far as it was read: TGTGCCTGGAGTCCAACCGGGACTGGGGGGGCGCGAAGGAGTCAAAACACCTTGTAC. It yields the protein CAWSPTGTGGARRSQNTLY. Given in full, the CDR3 is CAWSPTGTGGARRSQNTLYF.

In regard to this clone: Gene names follow the mouse nomenclature. The read ends 1 residue early relative to the CDR3; the germline J gene fills the gap. J is TRBJ1-5 and V is TRBV1; TRBD1 agrees at 10 bases. The V segment lost 1 base and the J segment 8 bases; nucleotides outside the gene matches: 5. The germline V gene encodes CDR1 NSQYPW and CDR2 LRSPGD (reference sequence). The CDR3 totals 15 residues. CDR3 bases read: TGCACCTGCAGTGCAGCCGACAGGGGGCGCGAGGCTCCGCTT. This encodes CTCSAADRGREAPL. The full-length CDR3 reads as CTCSAADRGREAPLF.

On this clone itself: Any gene name here is a mouse gene name. The CDR3 end lies 1 residue beyond the end of the read and is filled in from the germline J gene. This chain links TRBV4 with TRBJ2-5, with 7 nucleotides matching TRBD2. CDR1 and CDR2 (germline): LGHDT, YNNKQL (reference sequence). With V trimmed by 5 bases and J by 2 bases, 7 bases remained unmatched. The CDR3 is 15 amino acids. The CDR3 sequence is CASSPRLGVQDTQYF. Partial CDR3 DNA: TGTGCCAGCAGCCCCCGACTGGGTGTCCAAGACACCCAGTAC.

Remarks on this clone: The genes and germline here are from mouse. The read is 1 residue too short to cover the CDR3 end, so that end is filled in from the germline J gene. V gene TRBV5 combines with J gene TRBJ2-4; 8 bases are shared with TRBD1. Germline V gene data show CDR1 as LGHNA and CDR2 as YNLKQL (reference sequence). V lost 0 bases, J lost 2 bases, and 4 bases stayed unmatched. The CDR3 spans 16 residues. Partial CDR3 DNA: TGTGCCAGCAGCCAAGAGGCAGGGGGCGTTCAAAACACCTTGTAC. Protein: CASSQEAGGVQNTLY. The whole CDR3 protein reads CASSQEAGGVQNTLYF.